A single sample gave rise to the 32 T cell receptor beta chains below, sequenced in a study of graft-versus-host responses after intestinal transplantation. Sequencing was performed with immunoSEQ multiplex PCR; in TCRdb, only in-frame clones are kept and a portion is missing. Among roughly 90,000 clones listed, just over 90% were seen once. Their cognate antigens are unknown. The specimen was unstimulated CD8+ T cells sorted from spleen or lymph node cells, collected before intestinal transplant. These TCRs come from a human donor who received an intestinal transplant.

The chain is built from TRBV19 and TRBJ2-5; the D is unclear. Between the trimmed V and J ends, which lost 4 bases and 3 bases, there was a span of 9 bases. The CDR3 extends over 13 amino acids. Germline CDR1 is LNHDA and CDR2 is SQIVND (reference sequence). CDR3 DNA: TGTGCCAGTAGTACGACGGCGGAAGAGACCCAGTACTTC. Translated: CASSTTAEETQYF.

The chain is built from TRBV5-4 and TRBJ2-7; no reliable D call. Germline V gene data show CDR1 as SGHNT and CDR2 as YYREEE (reference sequence). The V end was cut by 1 base, the J end by 1 base, with 12 bases between. The CDR3 loop spans 15 amino acids. The CDR3 sequence is CASSLRTDRSYEQYF. The CDR3 DNA is TGTGCCAGCAGCTTGCGGACCGATCGTTCCTACGAGCAGTACTTC.

In nucleotides, the CDR3 is TGTGCCAGCAGCTTCGGTGGGACAGGGGCCTACGAGCAGTACTTC. This translates into CASSFGGTGAYEQYF. This rearrangement joins TRBV7-6 to TRBJ2-7; 10 bases fit TRBD1. CDR1 and CDR2 (germline): SGHVS, FNYEAQ. The ends lost 3 bases at V and 2 bases at J; junction bases unmatched: 4. This CDR3 spans 15 amino acids.

The rearrangement uses TRBV9 and TRBJ1-2; D perhaps matches TRBD1 (5 bases). The germline CDR1 and CDR2 sequences are SGDLS and YYNGEE. Trimming removed 0 bases at V and 5 bases at J, with 14 bases between. This CDR3 region has 15 residues. The chain's CDR3 is CASSVERDQGYGYTF. CDR3 nucleotide sequence: TGTGCCAGCAGCGTAGAGCGGGACCAAGGATATGGCTACACCTTC.

The genes are TRBV27 and TRBJ1-5; 8 bases are a match to TRBD1. The CDR3 sequence is 14 residues long. Germline V gene sequence: CDR1 MNHEY, CDR2 SMNVEV (reference sequence). Trimming cost V 4 bases and J 7 bases; bases outside gene matches: 6. The CDR3 sequence is CASSSSGGHQPQHF. The DNA of the CDR3 is TGTGCCAGCAGTTCCTCAGGGGGCCACCAGCCCCAGCATTTT.

The chain has TRBV10-1 and TRBJ2-7; TRBD2 matches 9 bases. The length of the CDR3 is 17 residues. CDR1 and CDR2 (germline): WNHNN, SYGVQD (reference sequence). V lost 7 bases to trimming and J lost 3 bases; unmatched junction nucleotides: 16. Here the CDR3 DNA reads TGCGCCAGCAATCCGAAGACTAGCGGAGCGAGGCGCTACGAGCAGTACTTC. Translation gives CASNPKTSGARRYEQYF.

This clone appeared once. The chain is built from TRBV5-6 and TRBJ2-2; D not certain. Germline loops: CDR1 SGHDT, CDR2 YYEEEE. The CDR3 extends over 17 amino acids. The V end was cut by 2 bases, the J end by 0 bases, with 14 bases between. The CDR3 spells CASSFVTASTNTGELFF. DNA of the CDR3: TGTGCCAGCAGCTTTGTAACAGCAAGCACGAACACCGGGGAGCTGTTTTTT.

CDR3 protein: CASSYSLTEKDEKLFF. The CDR3 DNA reads as TGTGCCAGCAGTTACTCGTTGACCGAGAAGGATGAAAAACTGTTTTTT. The V call is TRBV6-5, the J call TRBJ1-4; D unclear. With 0 bases removed from V and 6 bases from J, the gap between germline ends came to 14 bases. The germline V gene has CDR1 MNHEY and CDR2 SVGAGI. The CDR3 has 16 residues.

This rearrangement joins TRBV29-1 to TRBJ1-2; a possible D gene is TRBD1 (6 bases). CDR1 is SQVTM and CDR2 is ANQGSEA in the germline V gene. V was cut by 6 bases and J by 1 base, with 21 bases left in between. The CDR3 is 16 amino acids. Here the CDR3 DNA reads TGCAGCGTCGTGGGTGGGGGCCTCCGAATTAACTATGGCTACACCTTC. This gives the protein CSVVGGGLRINYGYTF.

This chain links TRBV7-6 with TRBJ2-7; perhaps D is TRBD1 or TRBD2 (6 bases each). CDR1 and CDR2 (germline): SGHVS, FNYEAQ. Deletions cut 0 bases from V and 2 bases from J, with 11 bases between. This CDR3 is 15 amino acids long. The CDR3 nucleotides are TGTGCCAGCAGCTTAGCAGGGGGGCCAGCCTACGAGCAGTACTTC. This codes for CASSLAGGPAYEQYF.

The rearrangement links TRBV11-2 to TRBJ2-3, with 10 bases aligning to TRBD2. With V trimmed by 2 bases and J by 4 bases, 3 bases remained unmatched. The CDR3 is 15 residues long. From germline, CDR1 is SGHAT and CDR2 FQNNGV. The CDR3 DNA follows: TGTGCCAGCAGCTTATGGGGACTAGCGCCAGATACGCAGTATTTT. It yields the protein CASSLWGLAPDTQYF.

J is TRBJ2-1 and V is TRBV25-1; D remains ambiguous. V was shortened by 1 base and J by 2 bases, with 0 bases between the two germline ends. The germline V gene has CDR1 MGHDK and CDR2 SYGVNS. CDR3 size: 12 residues. The CDR3, as DNA: TGTGCCAGCAGTGAATCCTACAATGAGCAGTTCTTC. Its protein is CASSESYNEQFF.

The rearrangement links TRBV5-1 to TRBJ1-2; D is possibly TRBD1 (6 bases). This CDR3 is 15 amino acids long. Trimming stripped 2 bases from V and 0 bases from J, with 11 bases between. From germline, CDR1 is SGHRS and CDR2 YFSETQ. The CDR3 bases are TGCGCCAGCAGCTTCACAGGGATTGCTAACTATGGCTACACCTTC. It specifies CASSFTGIANYGYTF.

The chain recombines TRBV7-9 with TRBJ2-5; D is perhaps TRBD1 or TRBD2 (5 bases each). The CDR3 is made up of 18 amino acids. V was pared by 4 bases and J by 0 bases, with 21 bases between. Germline V gene data show CDR1 as SEHNR and CDR2 as FQNEAQ (reference sequence). The CDR3 here is CASSSPPRGPWYQETQYF. The CDR3 DNA sequence: TGTGCCAGCAGCTCACCCCCGAGGGGCCCCTGGTACCAAGAGACCCAGTACTTC.

The V and J genes are TRBV28 and TRBJ2-7; D might be TRBD2 (6 bases). The germline gives CDR1 MDHEN, CDR2 SYDVKM. V lost 5 bases to trimming and J lost 0 bases, with 14 bases between them. This CDR3 contains 15 residues. The DNA for the CDR3 is TGTGCCAGCAGTACCCGGCGGGACCCCTCCTACGAGCAGTACTTC. This gives the protein CASSTRRDPSYEQYF.

This chain joins TRBV11-1 and TRBJ2-1; perhaps TRBD2 as D (5 bases). V lost 4 bases, J lost 9 bases, and 10 bases lay in between. The germline CDR1 and CDR2 sequences are SGHAT and FQDESV (reference sequence). The CDR3 is made up of 12 amino acids. CDR3 sequence: CASSSEGGEQFF. CDR3 in DNA: TGTGCCAGCAGCTCCGAGGGTGGTGAGCAGTTCTTC.

The chain couples TRBV9 to TRBJ2-7; D gene unclear. CDR1 and CDR2 from the germline V gene are SGDLS and YYNGEE. The CDR3 runs to 13 residues. The V gene lost 0 bases and the J gene lost 3 bases, with 7 bases spanning the gap. Written as DNA, the CDR3 is TGTGCCAGCAGCGTAGGTGTCGACTACGAGCAGTACTTC. It yields the protein CASSVGVDYEQYF. The whole variable domain, filled in from reference TRBV9 and TRBJ2-7, reads DSGVTQTPKHLITATGQRVTLRCSPRSGDLSVYWYQQSLDQGLQFLIQYYNGEERAKGNILERFSAQQFPDLHSELNLSSLELGDSALYFCASSVGVDYEQYFGPGTRLTVT.

This clone was recorded a few times. V gene TRBV6-4 combines with J gene TRBJ2-1; 9 bases align to TRBD2. Germline CDR1 MRHNA, CDR2 SNTAGT. V shed 0 bases and J 5 bases; nucleotides not matched to a gene: 2. This CDR3 has 15 residues. As DNA, the CDR3 is TGTGCCAGCAGTGACTCAGCGGGGGGAAACAATGAGCAGTTCTTC. This encodes CASSDSAGGNNEQFF.

For the CDR3, the DNA is TGTGCCAGCAGCTATAGCGGGAGAGGTACCGGGGAGCTGTTTTTT. Its protein product is CASSYSGRGTGELFF. V gene TRBV13 combines with J gene TRBJ2-2; TRBD2 matches at 9 bases. There are 15 residues in the CDR3. Unmatched junction bases numbered 5, after V lost 4 bases and J lost 5 bases. Germline V lookup: CDR1 PRHDT, CDR2 FYEKMQ (reference sequence).

This chain links TRBV29-1 with TRBJ2-5; TRBD1 might be the D (5 bases). This CDR3 spans 15 amino acids. V lost 0 bases and J lost 4, with 15 bases in between. Germline CDR1 and CDR2: SQVTM and ANQGSEA. The CDR3 is CSVEDQGPQGETQYF. Here the CDR3 DNA reads TGCAGCGTTGAAGATCAGGGTCCTCAGGGAGAGACCCAGTACTTC.

This clone was counted between two and nine times. V gene TRBV28 combines with J gene TRBJ1-2, with D tentatively TRBD1 (5 bases). Germline values: CDR1 MDHEN, CDR2 SYDVKM. V was trimmed by 2 bases and J by 4 bases, leaving 14 bases between them. The CDR3 runs 15 residues. The DNA for the CDR3 is TGTGCCAGCAGTTTAGAACAGGCCCCGGGCTATGGCTACACCTTC. Its translation is CASSLEQAPGYGYTF.

This chain connects TRBV5-6 to TRBJ2-3; 11 bases fit TRBD2. V shed 2 bases and J 1 base; nucleotides not matched to a gene: 12. The CDR3 has 19 residues. Germline V lookup: CDR1 SGHDT, CDR2 YYEEEE. CDR3 coding DNA: TGTGCCAGCAGCTTAATAGCGGGGGGGCCGTTTGTTGGCACAGATACGCAGTATTTT. Protein product: CASSLIAGGPFVGTDTQYF. Full variable domain (remainder filled in from reference TRBV5-6 and TRBJ2-3): DAGVTQSPTHLIKTRGQQVTLRCSPKSGHDTVSWYQQALGQGPQFIFQYYEEEERQRGNFPDRFSGHQFPNYSSELNVNALLLGDSALYLCASSLIAGGPFVGTDTQYFGPGTRLTVL.

The chain uses TRBV6-5 and TRBJ2-5; 8 bases are a match to TRBD1. The CDR3 loop spans 15 amino acids. The V and J ends lost 2 bases and 5 bases, in that order; junction bases with no gene match: 7. The V gene's germline CDR1 is MNHEY and CDR2 SVGAGI. As DNA, the CDR3 is TGTGCCAGCAGTTACGGTCAGGGGGCCGGTGAGACCCAGTACTTC. As protein: CASSYGQGAGETQYF.

The V gene is TRBV27, the J gene TRBJ2-3; D not certain. This CDR3 comprises 16 residues. Trimming took off 3 bases at V and 2 bases at J, with 15 bases between the two ends. In germline, CDR1 is MNHEY, CDR2 SMNVEV (reference sequence). The CDR3 nucleotides are TGTGCCAGCAGTTTGATGCCTCCCCCCCTCACAGATACGCAGTATTTT. It yields the protein CASSLMPPPLTDTQYF.

The rearrangement joins TRBV19 to TRBJ2-5, with D maybe TRBD1 (5 bases). The V end was cut by 5 bases, the J end by 4 bases, with 11 bases between. This CDR3 region has 13 residues. Germline V gene sequence: CDR1 LNHDA, CDR2 SQIVND (reference sequence). The CDR3 coding sequence is TGTGCCAGTAGTGGGGCCTCTAGAGAGACCCAGTACTTC. This codes for CASSGASRETQYF.

This sequence joins TRBV2 and TRBJ2-3; unclear D gene. CDR3 length: 13 residues. Germline assignment: CDR1 SNHLY and CDR2 FYNNEI. The V and J ends lost 7 bases and 4 bases respectively, with 12 bases between them. CDR3 residues: CASIRWRSDTQYF. DNA of the CDR3: TGTGCCAGCATAAGATGGAGATCAGATACGCAGTATTTT. The full variable domain, rest sourced from reference TRBV2 and TRBJ2-3, is EPEVTQTPSHQVTQMGQEVILRCVPISNHLYFYWYRQILGQKVEFLVSFYNNEISEKSEIFDDQFSVERPDGSNFTLKIRSTKLEDSAMYFCASIRWRSDTQYFGPGTRLTVL.

This clone was seen a handful of times. The chain joins TRBV10-3 to TRBJ1-2; D is ambiguous. Germline V gene data show CDR1 as ENHRY and CDR2 as SYGVKD. The CDR3 contains 11 residues. The V end was cut by 7 bases, the J end by 8 bases, with 11 bases between. This CDR3 is CAINGYRGYTF. The CDR3, as DNA: TGTGCCATCAACGGTTACAGAGGCTACACCTTC.

The gene calls are TRBV6-5 and TRBJ1-6, with 8 nucleotides matching TRBD1. CDR3 length: 15 amino acids. CDR1 and CDR2 (germline): MNHEY, SVGAGI. V lost 2 bases, J lost 6 bases, and 3 bases stayed unmatched. As DNA, the CDR3 is TGTGCCAGCAGTTACGGACAGGGTAGTAATTCACCCCTCCACTTT. Translation: CASSYGQGSNSPLHF.

This clone appeared once. V and J are TRBV19 and TRBJ1-1; no clear D. The CDR3 runs 13 residues. Per germline, CDR1 LNHDA and CDR2 SQIVND (reference sequence). V was clipped by 1 base and J by 5 bases, with 8 bases between them. CDR3 sequence: CASSIGEGTEAFF. The CDR3 DNA follows: TGTGCCAGTAGTATAGGGGAGGGAACTGAAGCTTTCTTT. Full variable domain (outside the CDR3, taken from reference TRBV19 and TRBJ1-1): DGGITQSPKYLFRKEGQNVTLSCEQNLNHDAMYWYRQDPGQGLRLIYYSQIVNDFQKGDIAEGYSVSREKKESFPLTVTSAQKNPTAFYLCASSIGEGTEAFFGQGTRLTVV.

The J gene is TRBJ2-7, the V gene TRBV27, with 8 bases fitting TRBD2. CDR3 size: 14 residues. Trimming cost V 6 bases and J 0 bases; bases outside gene matches: 4. From germline, CDR1 is MNHEY and CDR2 SMNVEV (reference sequence). In DNA, the CDR3 is TGTGCCAGCAGAATAGCGGGAACCTCCTACGAGCAGTACTTC. Translation gives CASRIAGTSYEQYF.

The rearrangement links TRBV9 to TRBJ1-4; D is possibly TRBD1 (5 bases). V was clipped by 0 bases and J by 5 bases, with 17 bases between them. The CDR3 is 17 residues long. Per the germline V gene, CDR1 is SGDLS and CDR2 is YYNGEE. Here the CDR3 reads CASSVGTRGGANEKLFF. The CDR3 coding sequence is TGTGCCAGCAGCGTAGGGACACGCGGAGGGGCGAATGAAAAACTGTTTTTT.

The chain uses TRBV10-3 and TRBJ2-5, with 7 bases lining up with TRBD1. J was trimmed by 1 base and V by 8 bases; bases with no gene match: 7. This CDR3 is built from 14 residues. The germline V gene encodes CDR1 ENHRY and CDR2 SYGVKD. CDR3 DNA: TGTGCCATCTCACCCGGGACAGTCCAAGAGACCCAGTACTTC. Amino acids: CAISPGTVQETQYF.